What follows are 8 T cell receptor beta chains derived from one specimen sequenced in a study of blood T cell repertoires in COVID-19. TCRdb's copy holds only in-frame clones and misses some; the assay was immunoSEQ multiplex PCR. The sample lists about 120,000 clones, 80% occurring once. Sequencing was performed on peripheral blood. These receptors originate from a man in his 60s with active or convalescent COVID-19.

This chain uses TRBV5-4 with TRBJ1-6, with D unclear. Germline-derived CDR1 and CDR2 are SGHNT and YYREEE (reference sequence). The CDR3 has 14 amino acids. V lost 6 bases and J lost 10, with 17 bases in between. CDR3 nucleotides: TGTGCCAGCACCATGAGTGAGGCACGCTCACCCCTCCACTTT. Amino acid sequence: CASTMSEARSPLHF.

The chain carries TRBV5-5 and TRBJ1-4; D not certain. The CDR3 is 14 residues long. Germline CDR1 is SGHKS and CDR2 is YYEKEE (reference sequence). The germline V and J ends were trimmed by 0 bases and 5 bases, with 8 bases remaining between them. The CDR3 sequence is CASSLGTFNEKLFF. In DNA, the CDR3 is TGTGCCAGCAGCTTGGGTACATTCAATGAAAAACTGTTTTTT.

J is TRBJ2-2 and V is TRBV21-1; TRBD2, the D gene given by the table, was not confirmed from the DNA. TRBV21-1 constitutes a pseudogene. The CDR3 totals 20 residues. This chain's CDR3 is CASSQSLPASGRREPGELFF. The CDR3 DNA is TGTGCCAGCAGCCAATCTCTTCCGGCTAGCGGGAGGAGGGAACCGGGGGAGCTGTTTTTT.

The rearrangement uses TRBV6-5 and TRBJ2-5; D gene unclear. This CDR3 spans 11 amino acids. The V and J ends lost 6 bases and 2 bases respectively, with 4 bases between them. Germline values: CDR1 MNHEY, CDR2 SVGAGI. CDR3 in amino acids: CASRSQETQYF. The CDR3, as DNA: TGTGCCAGCAGATCACAAGAGACCCAGTACTTC.

V and J are TRBV19 and TRBJ2-2; 9 bases map to TRBD1. The V gene's germline CDR1 is LNHDA and CDR2 SQIVND (reference sequence). V gave up 5 bases and J gave up 4 bases; unmatched junction bases: 8. This CDR3 is built from 16 residues. CDR3 bases: TGTGCCAGTAGTCCGCGGGGACAGGGCGGCACCGGGGAGCTGTTTTTT. It is translated as CASSPRGQGGTGELFF.

CDR3 sequence: CASSLESGDSYEQYF. In nucleotides, the CDR3 is TGCGCCAGCAGCTTAGAATCGGGGGACTCCTACGAGCAGTACTTC. The gene calls are TRBV5-1 and TRBJ2-7; possible D gene TRBD2, 6 bases. The CDR3 has 15 amino acids. Germline V lookup: CDR1 SGHRS, CDR2 YFSETQ. Trimming stripped 2 bases from V and 0 bases from J, with 12 bases between.

The rearrangement joins TRBV7-7 to TRBJ2-2, with 8 bases fitting TRBD1. Germline CDR1 is SSHAT and CDR2 is FNYEAQ (reference sequence). The CDR3 totals 13 residues. After removal of 10 bases from V and 5 bases from J, the junction contained 6 bases not matched to a gene. CDR3 bases: TGTGCCATCGGACAGGGCAGGACCGGGGAGCTGTTTTTT. This encodes CAIGQGRTGELFF.

The rearrangement joins TRBV6-5 to TRBJ2-1; 10 nucleotides match TRBD1. The J segment lost 9 bases and the V segment lost 6 bases, leaving 8 bases of the junction unmatched. The germline V gene encodes CDR1 MNHEY and CDR2 SVGAGI. The CDR3 loop spans 14 amino acids. The CDR3 nucleotides read TGTGCCAGCAGACGACAGGGGGCCAGTGGTGAGCAGTTCTTC. As protein: CASRRQGASGEQFF.